The next 17 T cell receptor beta chains were all read from a single sample in a study of T cells after yellow fever vaccination. Using its own MiXCR run on the 5' RACE reads, TCRdb lists one record per CDR3 protein. The sample lists about 30,000 distinct CDR3 sequences, around 4.8% occurring once. The sequencing here drew on CD8+ T cells sorted from PBMCs, taken 5 days after the yellow fever booster vaccination. These receptors were obtained from a man aged 30-40 years who received the YFV17D yellow fever vaccine.

This clonotype was observed at least ten times. The chain has TRBV7-6 and TRBJ1-2, with D hard to call. CDR3 size: 15 residues. The germline V gene has CDR1 SGHVS and CDR2 FNYEAQ. The V end was cut by 5 bases, the J end by 0 bases, with 13 bases between. CDR3 sequence: CASSPTREPNYGYTF. DNA of the CDR3: TGTGCCAGCAGCCCAACACGGGAACCTAACTATGGCTACACCTTC.

This clonotype was found many times. This chain connects TRBV14 to TRBJ2-2, with TRBD2 matching over 9 bases. Germline CDR1 SGHDN, CDR2 FVKESK. J gave up 6 bases and V 1 base, and 0 bases lay outside the gene matches. The CDR3 has 14 residues. The CDR3 nucleotides read TGTGCCAGCAGCCAAGTAGCGGGAGCCGGGGAGCTGTTTTTT. It codes for CASSQVAGAGELFF.

V usage is TRBV7-2 and J usage is TRBJ2-7; TRBD1 or TRBD2 may be the D gene (5 bases each). Germline CDR1 is SGHTA and CDR2 is FQGNSA. Between the trimmed V and J ends, which lost 5 bases and 5 bases, there was a span of 19 bases. The CDR3 has 15 amino acids. The CDR3 bases are TGTGCCAGCAGCCTCGTCGGGACCGAACTTAACGAGCAGTACTTC. This translates into CASSLVGTELNEQYF.

This clonotype has ten or more counts. The chain couples TRBV24-1 to TRBJ2-1, with 14 bases identical to TRBD2. The V segment lost 2 bases and the J segment 6 bases; nucleotides outside the gene matches: 11. Looked up from germline, CDR1 is KGHDR and CDR2 is SFDVKD. The CDR3 is made up of 19 amino acids. In nucleotides, the CDR3 is TGTGCCACCAGTGATTCCGGGACTAGCGGGAGAGGGCGTAGCAATGAGCAGTTCTTC. This encodes CATSDSGTSGRGRSNEQFF.

This clonotype was recorded at least ten times. The chain has TRBV12-3 or TRBV12-4 and TRBJ1-5, with D perhaps TRBD1 (6 bases). CDR3 length equals 15 residues. Trimming removed 3 bases at V and 4 bases at J, with 13 bases between. CDR3 residues: CASSLGGTLNQPQHF. The CDR3 DNA sequence: TGTGCCAGCAGTTTGGGGGGGACACTAAATCAGCCCCAGCATTTT.

This clonotype has ten or more counts. This chain links TRBV11-2 with TRBJ2-1; D unresolved. The CDR3 sequence is 15 residues long. CDR1 is SGHAT, CDR2 FQNNGV, per germline. The V end lost 1 base, the J end lost 8 bases, and 15 bases lay between the germline ends. CDR3 protein: CASSLVLLSGDEQFF. The CDR3, as DNA: TGTGCCAGCAGCTTAGTTCTACTAAGTGGCGATGAGCAGTTCTTC. Full variable domain (remainder filled in from reference TRBV11-2 and TRBJ2-1): EAGVAQSPRYKIIEKRQSVAFWCNPISGHATLYWYQQILGQGPKLLIQFQNNGVVDDSQLPKDRFSAERLKGVDSTLKIQPAKLEDSAVYLCASSLVLLSGDEQFFGPGTRLTVL.

This clonotype was seen many times. This chain uses TRBV20-1 with TRBJ2-7; weak D call: TRBD2 (6 bases). This CDR3 region has 13 residues. V was pared by 0 bases and J by 3 bases, with 9 bases between. The germline CDR1 and CDR2 sequences are DFQATT and SNEGSKA (reference sequence). CDR3 amino acids: CSARESSDYEQYF. The DNA of the CDR3 is TGCAGTGCTAGAGAGTCTAGCGACTACGAGCAGTACTTC.

This clonotype was detected many times. This chain links TRBV7-6 with TRBJ2-2; maybe TRBD2 (6 bases). The length of the CDR3 is 13 residues. Trimming took 5 bases from V and 9 from J, leaving 13 bases between them. CDR1 and CDR2 from the germline V gene are SGHVS and FNYEAQ. The CDR3 DNA reads as TGTGCCAGCAGCCCCTCCGGGGGAAGGGAGCTGTTTTTT. Translating gives CASSPSGGRELFF.

This clonotype was observed at least ten times. The V gene is TRBV28, the J gene TRBJ2-4; TRBD2 matches 11 bases. J was trimmed by 0 bases and V by 6 bases; bases with no gene match: 4. The CDR3 is 16 residues long. The germline gives CDR1 MDHEN, CDR2 SYDVKM. In DNA form, the CDR3 reads TGTGCCAGCAGCTTGACTAGCGGGATAGCCAAAAACATTCAGTACTTC. It specifies CASSLTSGIAKNIQYF.

This clonotype was observed at least ten times. The chain couples TRBV28 to TRBJ2-7; 7 nucleotides align to TRBD2. V lost 4 bases, J lost 2 bases, and 14 bases stayed unmatched. CDR3 length: 17 residues. CDR1 and CDR2 from the germline V gene are MDHEN and SYDVKM. Here the CDR3 reads CASSSDGEREITYEQYF. The CDR3 bases are TGTGCCAGCAGTTCGGATGGGGAGCGGGAAATCACCTACGAGCAGTACTTC.

This clonotype showed up many times. V usage is TRBV11-2 and J usage is TRBJ2-7, with 7 bases fitting TRBD2. CDR3 length: 16 amino acids. Trimming cost V 5 bases and J 7 bases; bases outside gene matches: 17. The germline gives CDR1 SGHAT, CDR2 FQNNGV. The CDR3 DNA sequence: TGTGCCAGCAGCGACCCGACTAGCAGGATCATGATGGAGCAGTACTTC. Translated, it gives CASSDPTSRIMMEQYF.

Ten or more counts support this clonotype. This rearrangement joins TRBV18 to TRBJ2-1; 8 bases line up with TRBD2. Trimming removed 6 bases from V and 0 bases from J; junction bases left unmatched: 7. The CDR3 extends over 16 amino acids. Germline V gene sequence: CDR1 KGHSH, CDR2 LQKENI. The CDR3 DNA reads as TGTGCCAGCTCCCCCGTAGCGGGAAACTCCTACAATGAGCAGTTCTTC. Translating it yields CASSPVAGNSYNEQFF.

The sample holds one count of this clonotype. With a much larger clone just one base away, this may be a read error. The V call is TRBV29-1, the J call TRBJ2-7; D unresolved. Germline V gene lookup returns CDR1 SQVTM and CDR2 ANQGSEA. This CDR3 contains 11 residues. The CDR3 nucleotides read TGCAGCGTTGGAGGCAGCTACGAGCAGTGCTTC. Translating it yields CSVGGSYEQCF.

This clonotype was detected many times. The chain joins TRBV12-3 or TRBV12-4 to TRBJ1-1; D unresolved. V shed 5 bases and J shed 9 bases, with 10 bases lying between them. The CDR3 has 11 residues. For the CDR3, the DNA is TGTGCCAGCAGTCCTGAGAATAAAGCTTTCTTT. This translates into CASSPENKAFF.

This clonotype appeared many times. The J gene is TRBJ2-2, the V gene TRBV7-9; maybe TRBD1 (5 bases). The CDR3 has 12 residues. Germline V CDR1 and CDR2: SEHNR, FQNEAQ (reference sequence). V was pared by 3 bases and J by 9 bases, with 8 bases between. The CDR3: CASSFQGWELFF. The DNA for the CDR3 is TGTGCCAGCAGCTTCCAGGGTTGGGAGCTGTTTTTT. The full variable domain, rest sourced from reference TRBV7-9 and TRBJ2-2, is DTGVSQNPRHKITKRGQNVTFRCDPISEHNRLYWYRQTLGQGPEFLTYFQNEAQLEKSRLLSDRFSAERPKGSFSTLEIQRTEQGDSAMYLCASSFQGWELFFGEGSRLTVL.

This clonotype came up many times. V and J are TRBV27 and TRBJ2-3; 12 nucleotides agree with TRBD2. V was clipped by 8 bases and J by 2 bases; unmatched bases: 5. This CDR3 spans 15 amino acids. The V gene's germline CDR1 is MNHEY and CDR2 SMNVEV (reference sequence). The CDR3 DNA sequence: TGTGCCAGCGGACTAGCGGGATACGACACAGATACGCAGTATTTT. Its translation is CASGLAGYDTDTQYF.

This clonotype was counted a few times. This rearrangement joins TRBV7-2 to TRBJ2-7; D might be TRBD2 (6 bases). This CDR3 is 13 amino acids long. Germline V gene sequence: CDR1 SGHTA, CDR2 FQGNSA. Trimming pared 3 bases from V and 2 bases from J, leaving 8 bases between. DNA of the CDR3: TGTGCCAGCAGCTTGCGGGGACCCTACGAGCAGTACTTC. This codes for CASSLRGPYEQYF.